These 30 T cell receptor beta chains came from one sample sequenced in a study of cytomegalovirus exposure and HLA in healthy donors. PCR primers comprised 60 Vbeta and 13 Jbeta primers. Profiled with immunoSEQ multiplex PCR; TCRdb holds only in-frame clones, not every one. The data show over 120,000 clones, around a tenth seen once. The source material was PBMCs. These receptors were taken from a man in his forties or fifties in good health and CMV-seronegative.

This chain links TRBV5-1 with TRBJ2-3; tentative D call: TRBD2 (6 bases). Trimming left V 0 bases short and J 4 bases short, with 12 bases between. Germline V gene data show CDR1 as SGHRS and CDR2 as YFSETQ. The CDR3 consists of 15 residues. DNA of the CDR3: TGCGCCAGCAGCTTGGGGGGGACTGGCTCAGATACGCAGTATTTT. Its translation: CASSLGGTGSDTQYF.

This clone turned up a few times. This chain links TRBV6-1 with TRBJ1-2, with no clear D. The germline V gene has CDR1 MNHNS and CDR2 SASEGT. The CDR3 runs to 14 residues. V was trimmed by 0 bases and J by 3 bases, leaving 8 bases between them. CDR3: CASSEAYGDYGYTF. For the CDR3, the DNA is TGTGCCAGCAGTGAAGCATACGGGGACTATGGCTACACCTTC.

This chain uses TRBV2 with TRBJ2-2; 9 positions agree with TRBD1. The V segment lost 5 bases and the J segment 6 bases; nucleotides outside the gene matches: 4. The CDR3 length is 14 residues. Per the germline V gene, CDR1 is SNHLY and CDR2 is FYNNEI. CDR3 amino acids: CASSPTGGSGELFF. CDR3 DNA sequence: TGTGCCAGCAGTCCAACAGGGGGCTCCGGGGAGCTGTTTTTT.

The chain employs TRBV25-1 and TRBJ1-1; D call uncertain. The CDR3 has 14 amino acids. The V gene's germline CDR1 is MGHDK and CDR2 SYGVNS. Trimming took 1 base from V and 3 from J, leaving 9 bases between them. The CDR3 region has the DNA TGTGCCAGCAGTGAATTAACACGGGACACTGAAGCTTTCTTT. Its translation: CASSELTRDTEAFF.

The CDR3 region is CASRVHRVWPQHF. Written as DNA, the CDR3 is TGTGCCAGCAGAGTCCACAGGGTCTGGCCCCAGCATTTT. The chain recombines TRBV2 with TRBJ1-5; TRBD1 might be the D (6 bases). Trimming cost V 6 bases and J 9 bases, with 15 bases left between them. Germline CDR1 and CDR2: SNHLY and FYNNEI. The length of the CDR3 is 13 residues.

Only a few counts were recorded for this clone. V gene TRBV6-1 combines with J gene TRBJ2-3; 7 nucleotides agree with TRBD1. With 5 bases clipped from V and 6 bases from J, the junction kept 11 bases outside the gene matches. From germline, CDR1 is MNHNS and CDR2 SASEGT. CDR3 length equals 15 residues. The CDR3 DNA follows: TGTGCCAGCAGTACACAGGGGATAAACGTGGATACGCAGTATTTT. Protein sequence: CASSTQGINVDTQYF.

The V and J genes are TRBV11-1 and TRBJ2-1; 11 nucleotides align to TRBD2. This CDR3 contains 16 residues. The germline CDR1 and CDR2 sequences are SGHAT and FQDESV (reference sequence). Trimming took 6 bases from V and 10 from J; bases not matched to a gene: 14. The DNA for the CDR3 is TGTGCCAGCAGAGGCGCCTGGACTAGCGGGCAAGGAGAGCAGTTCTTC. It codes for CASRGAWTSGQGEQFF.

V usage is TRBV5-1 and J usage is TRBJ2-1, with 10 bases matching TRBD2. CDR3 size: 18 residues. The germline V gene encodes CDR1 SGHRS and CDR2 YFSETQ. J lost 3 bases, V lost 0 bases, and 9 bases had no gene match. The CDR3 protein is CASSLAVGSGRNYNEQFF. Written as DNA, the CDR3 is TGCGCCAGCAGCTTGGCCGTCGGTAGCGGGAGGAACTACAATGAGCAGTTCTTC. Looking up the rest from reference TRBV5-1 and TRBJ2-1 gives the full variable domain: KAGVTQTPRYLIKTRGQQVTLSCSPISGHRSVSWYQQTPGQGLQFLFEYFSETQRNKGNFPGRFSGRQFSNSRSEMNVSTLELGDSALYLCASSLAVGSGRNYNEQFFGPGTRLTVL.

This chain connects TRBV7-3 to TRBJ2-5; 9 positions agree with TRBD2. The CDR3 extends over 16 amino acids. Per the germline V gene, CDR1 is SGHTA and CDR2 is FQGTGA. After removal of 4 bases from V and 1 base from J, the junction contained 7 bases not matched to a gene. CDR3 protein: CASSSRGGGGQETQYF. For the CDR3, the DNA is TGTGCCAGCAGCTCCCGGGGCGGGGGGGGCCAAGAGACCCAGTACTTC.

This clone was recorded a few times. V and J are TRBV6-1 and TRBJ2-1, with 7 bases identical to TRBD2. This CDR3 is built from 15 residues. Germline assignment: CDR1 MNHNS and CDR2 SASEGT. V shed 2 bases, J shed 3 bases, and the junction held 4 bases outside the gene matches. The CDR3 DNA sequence: TGTGCCAGCAGTGAAAGCCGGGGGGTCTACAATGAGCAGTTCTTC. Amino acid sequence: CASSESRGVYNEQFF.

The J gene is TRBJ2-1, the V gene TRBV19; possibly TRBD2 for D (7 bases). In germline, CDR1 is LNHDA, CDR2 SQIVND (reference sequence). Trimming removed 5 bases from V and 6 bases from J, with 17 bases in between. This CDR3 is built from 15 residues. In DNA form, the CDR3 reads TGTGCCAGTAGTGTGCCACGGGGGGCTATCAATGAGCAGTTCTTC. It translates to CASSVPRGAINEQFF.

This clone appeared a few times. The chain links TRBV15 to TRBJ2-5, with TRBD1 as a possible D gene (6 bases). Trimming removed 7 bases at V and 0 bases at J, with 12 bases between. This CDR3 spans 14 amino acids. The germline V gene has CDR1 LNHNV and CDR2 YYDKDF (reference sequence). The CDR3, as DNA: TGTGCCACCACCCGGACAGACTACCAAGAGACCCAGTACTTC. Encoded protein: CATTRTDYQETQYF.

The gene calls are TRBV5-1 and TRBJ1-4; 7 bases are a match to TRBD1. With V trimmed by 4 bases and J by 3 bases, 9 bases remained unmatched. The CDR3 is made up of 16 amino acids. Per germline, CDR1 SGHRS and CDR2 YFSETQ. The CDR3 spells CASSGRQGRANEKLFF. The CDR3 nucleotides read TGCGCCAGCAGCGGACGACAGGGCCGGGCTAATGAAAAACTGTTTTTT. The complete variable domain, with remaining parts taken from reference TRBV5-1 and TRBJ1-4, reads KAGVTQTPRYLIKTRGQQVTLSCSPISGHRSVSWYQQTPGQGLQFLFEYFSETQRNKGNFPGRFSGRQFSNSRSEMNVSTLELGDSALYLCASSGRQGRANEKLFFGSGTQLSVL.

The chain uses TRBV27 and TRBJ1-1; TRBD1 is a possible D gene (6 bases). CDR3 size: 15 residues. From germline, CDR1 is MNHEY and CDR2 SMNVEV (reference sequence). The V and J ends lost 5 bases and 7 bases respectively, with 20 bases between them. CDR3: CASSEYRGGSGEAFF. In DNA form, the CDR3 reads TGTGCCAGCAGTGAATATAGGGGGGGCTCAGGTGAAGCTTTCTTT.

J is TRBJ2-5 and V is TRBV5-1, with 8 bases fitting TRBD1. J lost 5 bases, V lost 3 bases, and 12 bases had no gene match. Per the germline V gene, CDR1 is SGHRS and CDR2 is YFSETQ. The CDR3 totals 16 residues. CDR3 residues: CASSSGLQGAEETQYF. CDR3 DNA sequence: TGCGCCAGCAGCTCTGGACTGCAGGGGGCGGAGGAGACCCAGTACTTC.

Notes on this clone: One end of the junction varies from germline; a read error may be responsible. V usage is TRBV5-1 and J usage is TRBJ1-4; no clear D gene. Germline assignment: CDR1 SGHRS and CDR2 YFSETQ. The CDR3 is made up of 10 amino acids. The CDR3 loop reads CASSFLKELF. The DNA for the CDR3 is TGCGCCAGCAGCTTCTTAAAGGAGCTATTT.

The V gene is TRBV6-5, the J gene TRBJ1-6; TRBD1 aligns across 8 bases. V shed 5 bases and J 13 bases; nucleotides not matched to a gene: 10. Per the germline V gene, CDR1 is MNHEY and CDR2 is SVGAGI. There are 14 residues in the CDR3. The chain's CDR3 is CASSVGTGIYPLHF. As DNA, the CDR3 is TGTGCCAGCAGTGTGGGGACAGGCATTTACCCCCTCCACTTT.

The sample holds a few counts of this clone. The chain recombines TRBV5-4 with TRBJ2-6, with 10 bases fitting TRBD1. Per germline, CDR1 SGHNT and CDR2 YYREEE (reference sequence). CDR3 length equals 19 residues. V gave up 0 bases and J gave up 4 bases; unmatched junction bases: 10. As DNA, the CDR3 is TGTGCCAGCAGCTTGGTTGGGGGGGGGACAGGGGCCGGGGCCAACGTCCTGACTTTC. Its protein is CASSLVGGGTGAGANVLTF.

About this clone itself: The identical CDR3 is also encoded by other nucleotide sequences in the sample. V is TRBV6-1 and J is TRBJ1-2; D unresolved. V was cut by 0 bases and J by 0 bases, with 17 bases left in between. The CDR3 consists of 18 residues. CDR1 MNHNS and CDR2 SASEGT come from the germline V gene. The CDR3 DNA reads as TGTGCCAGCAGTGAAGCGAGAGGCAGCAAGTTAGCTAACTATGGCTACACCTTC. Translated, it gives CASSEARGSKLANYGYTF.

This clone was found a few times. The rearrangement uses TRBV9 and TRBJ1-1; D gene uncertain. CDR3 size: 13 residues. V gave up 0 bases and J gave up 7 bases, with 10 bases separating them. Germline loops: CDR1 SGDLS, CDR2 YYNGEE. CDR3 protein: CASSVASAHEAFF. Here the CDR3 DNA reads TGTGCCAGCAGCGTAGCTAGCGCTCATGAAGCTTTCTTT.

This clone was recorded a few times. The chain joins TRBV6-1 to TRBJ2-7; 8 nucleotides align to TRBD1. The ends lost 1 base at V and 6 bases at J; junction bases unmatched: 5. The germline CDR1 and CDR2 sequences are MNHNS and SASEGT. The CDR3 consists of 14 residues. CDR3 loop: CASSEGWDRPEQYF. CDR3 DNA: TGTGCCAGCAGTGAAGGGTGGGACAGGCCCGAGCAGTACTTC.

This clone was counted only a few times. V and J are TRBV5-1 and TRBJ1-1; D might be TRBD1 (5 bases). V was clipped by 4 bases and J by 0 bases, with 13 bases between them. This CDR3 contains 15 residues. The germline V gene encodes CDR1 SGHRS and CDR2 YFSETQ. CDR3 bases: TGCGCCAGCAGCAGGCGGGGGAAAATGAACACTGAAGCTTTCTTT. Translation: CASSRRGKMNTEAFF.

This clone was recorded a few times. The chain uses TRBV2 and TRBJ2-2; D gene uncertain. The CDR3 runs to 13 residues. Trimming took 6 bases from V and 1 from J, leaving 6 bases between them. Germline values: CDR1 SNHLY, CDR2 FYNNEI. The CDR3: CASSRENTGELFF. Here the CDR3 DNA reads TGTGCCAGCAGCCGAGAGAACACCGGGGAGCTGTTTTTT. Full variable domain (rest looked up from reference TRBV2 and TRBJ2-2): EPEVTQTPSHQVTQMGQEVILRCVPISNHLYFYWYRQILGQKVEFLVSFYNNEISEKSEIFDDQFSVERPDGSNFTLKIRSTKLEDSAMYFCASSRENTGELFFGEGSRLTVL.

This clone was counted between two and nine times. The gene calls are TRBV11-2 and TRBJ2-2, with TRBD1 identical over 8 bases. There are 14 residues in the CDR3. V dropped 6 bases and J dropped 6; count of bases not matched to a gene: 6. Germline lookup yields CDR1 SGHAT and CDR2 FQNNGV. The CDR3 sequence: CASRRQGFAGELFF. DNA for the CDR3: TGTGCCAGCAGACGACAGGGGTTTGCCGGGGAGCTGTTTTTT.

CDR3 in amino acids: CSGTGVNYGYTF. The DNA for the CDR3 is TGCAGCGGGACAGGGGTTAACTATGGCTACACCTTC. The chain carries TRBV29-1 and TRBJ1-2; TRBD1 agrees at 9 bases. CDR1 is SQVTM, CDR2 ANQGSEA, per germline. V shed 7 bases and J 1 base; nucleotides not matched to a gene: 1. The CDR3 has 12 residues.

This clone was seen only a few times. The V call is TRBV7-9, the J call TRBJ2-2, with D tentatively TRBD1 (6 bases). Germline V gives CDR1 SEHNR, CDR2 FQNEAQ (reference sequence). This CDR3 has 14 residues. V lost 5 bases, J lost 6 bases, and 13 bases lay in between. The CDR3 spells CASSHRDWAGELFF. CDR3 coding DNA: TGTGCCAGCAGCCACAGGGATTGGGCCGGGGAGCTGTTTTTT.

This clone was recorded a few times. The J gene is TRBJ2-7, the V gene TRBV5-4; 7 bases match TRBD1. Trimming removed 3 bases from V and 6 bases from J; junction bases left unmatched: 15. There are 16 residues in the CDR3. Germline CDR1 reads SGHNT; CDR2 reads YYREEE (reference sequence). DNA of the CDR3: TGTGCCAGCAGCTCGCCGCTGGACAGGAGATTGAGCGAGCAGTACTTC. Translation gives CASSSPLDRRLSEQYF.

This rearrangement joins TRBV7-3 to TRBJ2-3; D remains ambiguous. The germline V gene has CDR1 SGHTA and CDR2 FQGTGA. Trimming took 0 bases from V and 1 from J, leaving 8 bases between them. The CDR3 length is 15 residues. The DNA for the CDR3 is TGTGCCAGCAGCTTAACGTTAAGCGGCACAGATACGCAGTATTTT. This sequence encodes CASSLTLSGTDTQYF.

This clone occurred a few times. The chain combines TRBV15 with TRBJ2-2; 7 bases fit TRBD2. CDR3 size: 17 residues. J gave up 0 bases and V 1 base, and 5 bases lay outside the gene matches. The V gene's germline CDR1 is LNHNV and CDR2 YYDKDF (reference sequence). The CDR3 reads CATSRGGGRTNTGELFF. The CDR3 DNA sequence: TGTGCCACCAGCAGAGGGGGAGGGAGGACGAACACCGGGGAGCTGTTTTTT. Full variable domain (remainder filled in from reference TRBV15 and TRBJ2-2): DAMVIQNPRYQVTQFGKPVTLSCSQTLNHNVMYWYQQKSSQAPKLLFHYYDKDFNNEADTPDNFQSRRPNTSFCFLDIRSPGLGDTAMYLCATSRGGGRTNTGELFFGEGSRLTVL.

This chain joins TRBV19 and TRBJ2-3; 7 nucleotides line up with TRBD1. The CDR3 consists of 15 residues. Germline loops: CDR1 LNHDA, CDR2 SQIVND (reference sequence). V dropped 7 bases and J dropped 3; count of bases not matched to a gene: 10. CDR3 sequence reads: CASTPTGSDTDTQYF. CDR3 sequence (DNA): TGTGCCAGTACACCGACAGGGAGCGATACAGATACGCAGTATTTT.